The 14 T cell receptor beta chains below come from one sample, sequenced in a study of blood T cell repertoires in COVID-19 (dated by TCRdb to the early 2020s). The receptor library was made with the immunoSEQ multiplex PCR assay. The source is immuneACCESS, and TCRdb retained only in-frame sequences with V and J called. Part of the clones is not carried over; for the studies checked, unresolved V genes explain less than half of this, and the remainder is unexplained. The sample table shows nearly 70,000 clones, and 82% are seen once. The ten most abundant clones make up roughly a tenth of the sample. The sample consisted of peripheral blood. These receptors were taken from a woman older than 75 with acute or convalescent COVID-19.

V gene TRBV27 combines with J gene TRBJ1-5; TRBD1 matches at 9 bases. V shed 0 bases and J 0 bases; nucleotides not matched to a gene: 9. Germline-derived CDR1 and CDR2 are MNHEY and SMNVEV (reference sequence). CDR3 length: 19 residues. The CDR3 protein is CASSLSMDRGLYSNQPQHF. The CDR3 region has the DNA TGTGCCAGCAGTTTATCTATGGACAGGGGACTGTATAGCAATCAGCCCCAGCATTTT.

The gene calls are TRBV6-6 and TRBJ2-2, with 7 nucleotides matching TRBD1. Germline V lookup: CDR1 MNHNY, CDR2 SVGAGI (reference sequence). V shed 6 bases, J shed 0 bases, and the junction held 7 bases outside the gene matches. The CDR3 sequence is 16 residues long. CDR3 protein: CASSKTGDPNTGELFF. The CDR3 DNA reads as TGTGCCAGCAGCAAAACAGGGGACCCGAACACCGGGGAGCTGTTTTTT.

This clone was counted a few times. The chain recombines TRBV4-1 with TRBJ1-2, with a weak D call TRBD1 (5 bases). CDR3 length: 15 residues. Deletions cut 0 bases from V and 3 bases from J, with 11 bases between. Germline V gene data show CDR1 as MGHRA and CDR2 as YSYEKL. The CDR3 DNA reads as TGCGCCAGCAGCCAAGATGAAACAGGTTACTATGGCTACACCTTC. Protein: CASSQDETGYYGYTF.

This clone was recorded once. The chain carries TRBV7-2 and TRBJ1-5; D gene ambiguous. Trimming cost V 1 base and J 6 bases, with 7 bases left between them. Germline assignment: CDR1 SGHTA and CDR2 FQGNSA. CDR3 length: 13 residues. The CDR3 nucleotides read TGTGCCAGCAGCTTAGACCACGGTCAGCCCCAGCATTTT. Its protein product is CASSLDHGQPQHF. The full variable domain, its missing parts supplied by reference TRBV7-2 and TRBJ1-5, is GAGVSQSPSNKVTEKGKDVELRCDPISGHTALYWYRQSLGQGLEFLIYFQGNSAPDKSGLPSDRFSAERTGGSVSTLTIQRTQQEDSAVYLCASSLDHGQPQHFGDGTRLSIL.

For the CDR3, the DNA is TGTGCCAGCAGTTTATCCGGGCTAGCGGGGTACAATGAGCAGTTCTTC. Its protein product is CASSLSGLAGYNEQFF. The chain employs TRBV27 and TRBJ2-1; 9 bases are a match to TRBD2. This CDR3 contains 16 residues. Germline V CDR1 and CDR2: MNHEY, SMNVEV (reference sequence). V trimming: 0 bases; J trimming: 4 bases; junction bases outside the gene matches: 4.

This clone came up a few times. This chain uses TRBV7-3 with TRBJ2-2; D might be TRBD2 (5 bases). The germline V gene encodes CDR1 SGHTA and CDR2 FQGTGA. The CDR3 totals 13 residues. Trimming cost V 2 bases and J 6 bases, with 7 bases left between them. The CDR3: CASSLSGAGELFF. The CDR3 region has the DNA TGTGCCAGCAGCTTATCCGGGGCCGGGGAGCTGTTTTTT.

J is TRBJ2-1 and V is TRBV3-1 (or the pseudogene TRBV3-2), with a tentative D call TRBD1 (6 bases). Trimming removed 4 bases at V and 8 bases at J, with 21 bases between. CDR3 length: 16 residues. CDR1 LGHDT and CDR2 YNNKEL come from the germline V gene (reference sequence). CDR3: CASSPTGTFFYDEQFF. The CDR3 DNA sequence: TGTGCCAGCAGCCCAACCGGGACATTCTTTTACGATGAGCAGTTCTTC.

The chain couples TRBV6-4 to TRBJ1-2; 10 bases agree with TRBD1. Germline trimming cut 4 bases from V and 8 bases from J; bases unmatched to any gene: 1. CDR1 and CDR2 from the germline V gene are MRHNA and SNTAGT. CDR3 length: 12 amino acids. The CDR3 region is CASSGDRGGYTF. CDR3 coding DNA: TGTGCCAGCAGTGGGGACAGGGGCGGCTACACCTTC.

A single count supports this clone. The rearrangement links TRBV27 to TRBJ2-2; 11 nucleotides match TRBD2. The V and J ends lost 3 bases and 8 bases, in that order; junction bases with no gene match: 8. Per germline, CDR1 MNHEY and CDR2 SMNVEV (reference sequence). The CDR3 is 16 residues long. DNA of the CDR3: TGTGCCAGCAGTTTTATGAGACTAGCGGGGTTTGGGGAGCTGTTTTTT. Protein sequence: CASSFMRLAGFGELFF.

In the case of this clone: The same CDR3 also results from other DNA sequences found in this sample. The J gene is TRBJ1-1, the V gene TRBV11-2; D gene uncertain. The CDR3 spans 13 residues. Deletions cut 0 bases from V and 3 bases from J, with 5 bases between. Germline V gene sequence: CDR1 SGHAT, CDR2 FQNNGV. The CDR3 reads CASSLDRDTEAFF. In DNA, the CDR3 is TGTGCCAGCAGCTTAGATCGAGACACTGAAGCTTTCTTT.

The J gene is TRBJ1-5, the V gene TRBV29-1; D gene unclear. Trimming took 7 bases from V and 3 from J, leaving 13 bases between them. The length of the CDR3 is 13 residues. Germline V gene lookup returns CDR1 SQVTM and CDR2 ANQGSEA. CDR3 coding DNA: TGCAGCGCTCTTCGGGGAGTCAATCAGCCCCAGCATTTT. This gives the protein CSALRGVNQPQHF. Full variable domain (rest looked up from reference TRBV29-1 and TRBJ1-5): SAVISQKPSRDICQRGTSLTIQCQVDSQVTMMFWYRQQPGQSLTLIATANQGSEATYESGFVIDKFPISRPNLTFSTLTVSNMSPEDSSIYLCSALRGVNQPQHFGDGTRLSIL.

The J gene is TRBJ1-5, the V gene TRBV7-2; no clear D gene. V lost 2 bases and J lost 4, with 9 bases in between. Per the germline V gene, CDR1 is SGHTA and CDR2 is FQGNSA. This CDR3 region has 14 residues. The CDR3 loop is CASSLWVQNQPQHF. CDR3 coding DNA: TGTGCCAGCAGCTTATGGGTACAGAATCAGCCCCAGCATTTT.

The rearrangement uses TRBV2 and TRBJ1-6; maybe TRBD1 (5 bases). CDR1 SNHLY and CDR2 FYNNEI come from the germline V gene. V lost 7 bases and J lost 0, with 10 bases in between. The CDR3 is 15 amino acids. CDR3 protein: CASKADSSYNSPLHF. CDR3 in DNA: TGTGCCAGCAAAGCAGACAGCTCCTATAATTCACCCCTCCACTTT.

The sample holds one count of this clone. The J gene is TRBJ1-4, the V gene TRBV6-6; D is uncertain. The CDR3 extends over 15 amino acids. The V and J ends lost 3 bases and 8 bases respectively, with 16 bases between them. Germline lookup yields CDR1 MNHNY and CDR2 SVGAGI (reference sequence). The CDR3 region is CASSYEGTRREKLFF. For the CDR3, the DNA is TGTGCCAGCAGTTATGAGGGCACCCGGAGGGAAAAACTGTTTTTT.